This T cell receptor beta chain came from a study of cytomegalovirus exposure and HLA in healthy donors. The germline V gene has CDR1 SGDLS and CDR2 YYNGEE. This CDR3 contains 17 residues. J gave up 3 bases and V 5 bases, and 7 bases lay outside the gene matches. PCR used 60 Vbeta primers and 13 Jbeta primers. Produced via immunoSEQ multiplex PCR; TCRdb's table is partial and in-frame only. The sample comprises about 100,000 clones, 74% of which are singletons, and about 2.6% rests with the top ten. The sequence was obtained from a man in his fifties in good health and CMV-seropositive. Material for sequencing was PBMCs. V gene TRBV9 combines with J gene TRBJ2-2; the match to TRBD2 covers 13 bases. The CDR3: CASSELAGGPYTGELFF. The CDR3 DNA reads TGTGCCAGCAGTGAACTAGCGGGAGGGCCTTACACCGGGGAGCTGTTTTTT.